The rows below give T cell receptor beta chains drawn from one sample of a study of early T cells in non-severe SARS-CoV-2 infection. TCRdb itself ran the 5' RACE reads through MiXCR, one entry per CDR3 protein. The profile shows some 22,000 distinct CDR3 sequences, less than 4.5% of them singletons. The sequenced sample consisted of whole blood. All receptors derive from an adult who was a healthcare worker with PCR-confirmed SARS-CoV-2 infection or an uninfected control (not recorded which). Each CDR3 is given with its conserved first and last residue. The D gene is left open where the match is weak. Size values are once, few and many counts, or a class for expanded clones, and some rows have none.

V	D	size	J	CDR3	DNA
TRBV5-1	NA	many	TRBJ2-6	CASSLAEPGANVLTF	TGCGCCAGCAGCTTGGCTGAGCCTGGGGCCAACGTCCTGACTTTC
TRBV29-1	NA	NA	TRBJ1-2	CSVEDGSTGYTF	TGCAGCGTAGAGGACGGGAGCACGGGCTACACCTTC
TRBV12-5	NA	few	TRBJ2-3	CASGPTGEVWTDTQYF	TGTGCTAGTGGTCCCACAGGGGAGGTGTGGACAGATACGCAGTATTTT
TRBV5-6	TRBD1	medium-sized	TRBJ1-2	CATDRTGGVNGYTF	TGTGCCACCGACCGGACAGGGGGCGTAAATGGCTACACCTTC
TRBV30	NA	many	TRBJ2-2	CAWTYEALNTGELFF	TGTGCCTGGACCTATGAGGCCTTGAACACCGGGGAGCTGTTTTTT
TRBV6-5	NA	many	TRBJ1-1	CASRRLGENTEAFF	TGTGCCAGCAGAAGACTGGGGGAGAACACTGAAGCTTTCTTT
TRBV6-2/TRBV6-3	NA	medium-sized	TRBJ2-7	CASNSAHPAHFKQYF	TGTGCCAGCAACTCAGCCCATCCGGCTCATTTCAAGCAGTACTTC
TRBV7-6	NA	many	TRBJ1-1	CASSPAGGNTEAFF	TGTGCCAGCAGCCCGGCCGGAGGGAACACTGAAGCTTTCTTT
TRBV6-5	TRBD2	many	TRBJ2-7	CASSESSGGYEQYF	TGTGCCAGCAGTGAGTCCAGCGGGGGCTACGAGCAGTACTTC
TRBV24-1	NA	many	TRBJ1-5	CATSSGGSQPQHF	TGTGCCACCTCAAGTGGGGGCAGTCAGCCCCAGCATTTT
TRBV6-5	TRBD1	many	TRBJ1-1	CASSYGQGSEAFF	TGTGCCAGCAGTTACGGACAGGGTAGTGAAGCTTTCTTT
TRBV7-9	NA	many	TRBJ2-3	CASSLVGGPTDTQYF	TGTGCCAGCAGCTTAGTGGGCGGACCAACAGATACGCAGTATTTT
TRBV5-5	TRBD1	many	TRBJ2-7	CASSRQGTHEQYF	TGTGCCAGCAGTCGACAGGGGACACACGAGCAGTACTTC
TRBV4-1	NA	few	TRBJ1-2	CASSQVGVFYGYTF	TGCGCCAGCAGCCAAGTCGGGGTTTTCTATGGCTACACCTTC
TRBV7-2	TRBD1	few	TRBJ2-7	CASSLMRRQGGYEQYF	TGTGCCAGCAGCTTAATGCGGCGACAGGGGGGCTACGAGCAGTACTTC
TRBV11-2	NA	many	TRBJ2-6	CASSSLSVWSASGANVLTF	TGTGCCAGCAGTTCACTTAGTGTATGGTCAGCCTCTGGGGCCAACGTCCTGACTTTC
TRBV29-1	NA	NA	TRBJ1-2	CSVMGTNNGGYTF	TGCAGCGTTATGGGGACAAATAACGGGGGCTACACCTTC
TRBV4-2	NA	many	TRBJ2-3	CASSQDRASLDTQYF	TGTGCCAGCAGCCAAGATAGGGCGAGCCTAGATACGCAGTATTTT
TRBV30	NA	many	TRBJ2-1	CAWSGGKYNEQFF	TGTGCCTGGAGCGGGGGAAAATACAATGAGCAGTTCTTC
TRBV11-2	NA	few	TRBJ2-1	CASSLEPYSTSYNEQFF	TGTGCCAGCAGCTTAGAGCCATACAGCACTAGTTACAATGAGCAGTTCTTC
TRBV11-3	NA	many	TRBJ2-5	CASSDQETQYF	TGTGCCAGCAGCGACCAAGAGACCCAGTACTTC
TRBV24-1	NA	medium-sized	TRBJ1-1	CATSDPGIVLRGAEAFF	TGTGCCACCAGTGACCCCGGTATCGTCCTGAGAGGTGCTGAAGCTTTCTTT
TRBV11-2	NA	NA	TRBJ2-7	CASSFTGSSDEQYF	TGTGCCAGCAGCTTCACAGGGAGTTCGGACGAGCAGTACTTC
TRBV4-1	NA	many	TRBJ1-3	CASSQEGRGTRGNTIYF	TGCGCCAGCAGCCAAGAGGGCAGGGGAACAAGAGGAAACACCATATATTTT
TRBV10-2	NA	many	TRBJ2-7	CASMGISYEQYF	TGCGCCAGCATGGGCATTTCCTACGAGCAGTACTTC
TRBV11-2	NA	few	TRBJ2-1	CASSRHTQGYSYNEQFF	TGTGCCAGCAGCAGACACACCCAGGGATACTCCTACAATGAGCAGTTCTTC
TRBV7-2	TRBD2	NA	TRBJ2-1	CASSRLQTGGGTDEQFF	TGTGCCAGCAGCCGCCTCCAGACTGGGGGGGGGACGGATGAGCAGTTCTTC
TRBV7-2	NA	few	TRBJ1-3	CASSGTSGNTIYF	TGTGCCAGCAGCGGGACCTCTGGAAACACCATATATTTT
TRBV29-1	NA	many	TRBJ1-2	CSVEVEGNYGYTF	TGCAGCGTTGAAGTTGAGGGGAACTATGGCTACACCTTC
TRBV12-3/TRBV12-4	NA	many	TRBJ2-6	CASSYSGANVLTF	TGTGCCAGCAGTTACTCTGGGGCCAACGTCCTGACTTTC
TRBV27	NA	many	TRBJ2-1	CASSLGTRWALADEQFF	TGTGCCAGCAGTTTAGGGACAAGGTGGGCTCTCGCGGATGAGCAGTTCTTC
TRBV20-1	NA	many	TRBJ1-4	CGRRRFATNEKLFF	TGCGGCAGACGGAGATTTGCAACTAATGAAAAACTGTTTTTT
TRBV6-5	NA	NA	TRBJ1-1	CASTQGVRNTEAFF	TGTGCCAGCACCCAAGGCGTCAGAAACACTGAAGCTTTCTTT
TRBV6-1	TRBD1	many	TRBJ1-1	CASSEVGTGTEAFF	TGTGCCAGCAGTGAAGTCGGGACAGGGACTGAAGCTTTCTTT
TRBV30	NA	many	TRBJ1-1	CAWSVWGNNTEAFF	TGTGCCTGGAGTGTTTGGGGGAATAACACTGAAGCTTTCTTT
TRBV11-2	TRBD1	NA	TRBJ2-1	CASSLRDSTYNEQFF	TGTGCCAGCAGCTTAAGGGACAGCACCTACAATGAGCAGTTCTTC
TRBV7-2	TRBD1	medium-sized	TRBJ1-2	CASSLAPGQYLYGYTF	TGTGCCAGCAGCTTAGCGCCGGGACAGTATCTCTATGGCTACACCTTC
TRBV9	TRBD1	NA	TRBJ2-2	CASSVDRVPGELFF	TGTGCCAGCAGCGTCGACAGGGTCCCCGGGGAGCTGTTTTTT
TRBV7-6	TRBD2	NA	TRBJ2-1	CASSSSSGANNEQFF	TGTGCCAGCAGCTCTTCTAGCGGCGCTAACAATGAGCAGTTCTTC
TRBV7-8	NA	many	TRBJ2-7	CASSWRDQSSYEQYF	TGTGCCAGCAGCTGGCGGGACCAAAGCTCCTACGAGCAGTACTTC
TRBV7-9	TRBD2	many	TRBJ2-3	CASSLRLAGVGDTQYF	TGTGCCAGCAGCCTCCGACTAGCGGGGGTCGGCGATACGCAGTATTTT
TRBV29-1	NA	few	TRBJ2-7	CSVSHLGEQYF	TGCAGCGTGTCCCACCTGGGAGAGCAGTACTTC
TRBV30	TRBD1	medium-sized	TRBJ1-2	CAWSVGTGNSGGYTF	TGTGCCTGGAGTGTAGGGACAGGGAATTCTGGTGGCTACACCTTC
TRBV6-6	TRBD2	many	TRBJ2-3	CASSYLNSGGATDTQYF	TGTGCCAGCAGTTACCTTAATAGCGGGGGGGCCACAGATACGCAGTATTTT
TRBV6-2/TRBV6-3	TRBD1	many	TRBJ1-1	CASSFLRTSGTGTNTEAFF	TGTGCCAGCAGTTTTCTTCGCACCTCCGGGACAGGGACAAACACTGAAGCTTTCTTT
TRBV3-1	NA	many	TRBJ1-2	CASSSRAMPANYGYTF	TGTGCCAGCAGCTCCCGCGCGATGCCGGCCAACTATGGCTACACCTTC
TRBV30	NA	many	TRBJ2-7	CAWSAWVSEQYF	TGTGCCTGGAGCGCCTGGGTGTCCGAGCAGTACTTC